This TCR beta chain was sequenced in a study of shared clonotypes between healthy human individuals. About the study: There were three CD4 naive, three CD4 memory, two CD8 naive and one CD8 memory plates per donor.

This CDR3 has 16 residues. The ends lost 6 bases at V and 0 bases at J; junction bases unmatched: 4. CDR1 is SGHRS and CDR2 is YFSETQ in the germline V gene. Donors comprised healthy HIV-negative adults lacking recent acute infections or vaccinations. Method: immunoSEQ multiplex PCR; TCRdb's copy keeps in-frame clones and lacks some. The sample includes more than 2,000,000 clones, roughly nine tenths of them seen just once. The source material was naive CD4+ T cells sorted from blood. The subset: CD45RA+ positively selected. The TCR comes from a man aged 18 to 29 in good health. This chain uses TRBV5-1 with TRBJ2-3; 13 bases are shared with TRBD2. CDR3 DNA sequence: TGCGCCAGCACGGGACTAGCGGGAAAGAGCACAGATACGCAGTATTTT. Protein product: CASTGLAGKSTDTQYF.